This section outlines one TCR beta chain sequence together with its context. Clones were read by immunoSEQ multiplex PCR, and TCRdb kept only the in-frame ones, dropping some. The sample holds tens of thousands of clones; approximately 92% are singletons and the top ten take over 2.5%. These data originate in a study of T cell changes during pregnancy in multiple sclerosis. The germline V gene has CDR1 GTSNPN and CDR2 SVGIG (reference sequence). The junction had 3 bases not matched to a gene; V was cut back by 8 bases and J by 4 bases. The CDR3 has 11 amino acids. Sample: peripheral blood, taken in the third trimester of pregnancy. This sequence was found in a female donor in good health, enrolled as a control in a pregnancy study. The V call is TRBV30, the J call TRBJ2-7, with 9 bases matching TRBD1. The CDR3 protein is CAMDRGYEQYF. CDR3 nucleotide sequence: TGTGCCATGGACAGGGGTTACGAGCAGTACTTC.